This TCR beta chain is from a study of T cell responses to AZD1222 COVID-19 vaccine (dated by TCRdb to 2020 to 2023). Concerning the study at large: AZD1222 recipients with second doses at about 4 weeks or about 12 weeks were pooled, because spike-specific TCR depth and breadth did not differ between schedules. TCR sequencing was performed for about 250 trial participants, of whom roughly 200 were given two doses of AZD1222 and approximately 25 were given two doses of MenACWY control vaccine. Trial participants were enrolled by age into subgroups of 18-55, 56-69 and 70-plus years, and around 140, 26 and 57 TCR-sequenced participants, respectively, were included in these subgroups.

The CDR3 regions of human TCRbeta chains were subjected to immunosequencing. The study's own analysis went as follows. Repertoire TCRs were checked for matches against a reference library of SARS-CoV-2-specific TCRs that had been generated using the MIRA antigen-specificity platform. Breadth was defined as the fraction of unique TCRs that were SARS-CoV-2-associated, and depth was defined as the fraction of total T cells that were SARS-CoV-2-associated. Each spike-specific TCR was assigned to its reactive spike region and to a CD4 or CD8 class using the MIRA data. Log10-transformed breadth and depth values were compared by one-way ANOVA with Sidak's multiple comparisons tests. As stored in TCRdb, this immuneACCESS dataset retains in-frame rearrangements with V and J assigned. A fraction of the clones does not appear; measured against another copy, unresolved V genes explain less than half of the discrepancy, and the remainder lacks a known reason. V, J and clone size derive from that table, while D and trimming were established from the DNA sequence. The sample profile shows about 76,000 clones; 90% of them were found once. The top ten hold 4.2% of the sample.

The time point tag for this specimen amounts to: baseline before first vaccination. Vaccinee samples came from UK trials COV001 and COV002, including a single-blind randomized controlled phase 2/3 trial of AZD1222 (ChAdOx1 nCoV-19) in healthy adults. For TCRbeta chain sequencing, PBMC samples were collected from trial participants at day 0 and at day 28 after the second dose. Turning to this clone: The specificity of this receptor is unknown. No base-level quality is on record; no much larger clone is a single base apart.

The V end loses 5 bases and the J end loses 1 base, and a stretch of 11 bases separates them. Reading from cysteine to phenylalanine, the CDR3 counts 14 amino acids. Of all the DNA, just the CDR3 is kept, 42 bases in frame from base 1. Via the germline V gene (reference sequence), CDR1 is SEHNR and CDR2 FQNEAQ. The full study reports these points: The 56-69-year group was small, and its depth increase did not reach significance, likely because of low power. Participants were mostly white British and included more females than males, and it was suggested by the authors that clonal diversity may have been underestimated. After two AZD1222 doses, both the breadth and the depth of spike-specific TCRs were significantly higher than at day 0 and than in MenACWY recipients. CD4 TCRs associated with the vaccine covered the entire spike protein, and the dominant responses were in regions 160-218 and 743-854. Epitopes outside the regions mutated in the B.1.351 and B.1.1.7 variants were reportedly recognized by nearly half of the unique spike-specific TCRs. Because no day 14 peak-response samples were available, the repertoires could be characterized only after the peak T cell response. Conclusions about previously exposed vaccinees were limited because only five to seven AZD1222 recipients were SARS-CoV-2 seropositive at baseline.

The starting material was peripheral blood, obtained on day 0 of AZD1222 vaccination. This receptor was obtained from an adult in good health. This chain joins TRBV7-9 to TRBJ1-1; a weak D assignment points to TRBD1 (6 bases agree). The base sequence is TGTGCCAGCAGCATACCGACAGGGAACACTGAAGCTTTCTTT. Protein translation: CASSIPTGNTEAFF. The full variable domain, with segments outside the CDR3 supplied by the reference TRBV7-9 and TRBJ1-1 proteins, appears as DTGVSQNPRHKITKRGQNVTFRCDPISEHNRLYWYRQTLGQGPEFLTYFQNEAQLEKSRLLSDRFSAERPKGSFSTLEIQRTEQGDSAMYLCASSIPTGNTEAFFGQGTRLTVV.